This T cell receptor beta chain is from a study of T cells in localized non-small cell lung cancer. General study results and limits: The greatest T cell clonality was found in uninvolved adjacent lung (higher than in tumor). Within adjacent lung there appeared a median 57 of the top 100 tumor clones.

Sequenced by immunoSEQ multiplex PCR; TCRdb stores in-frame clones only, minus some. The sample holds roughly 26,000 clones, under 95% seen once. Concerning this clone: Its target is unknown.

CDR1 and CDR2 from the germline V gene are LNHNV and YYDKDF (reference sequence). The CDR3 runs 14 residues. Trimming removed 7 bases at V and 6 bases at J, with 18 bases between. The clonotype was recovered from an older female donor with stage II squamous cell lung carcinoma. J is TRBJ1-1 and V is TRBV15, with a weak D call TRBD1 (6 bases). The material was peripheral blood, obtained before any cancer treatment. CDR3 sequence reads: CATTSTRGRPEAFF. The CDR3 DNA sequence: TGTGCCACCACCTCCACCCGGGGGCGGCCTGAAGCTTTCTTT.